Shown below are 4 T cell receptor beta chains from a single sample sequenced in a study of regulatory T cells in long-lasting Graves disease. Sequencing libraries for TCR beta were prepared with iRepertoire HTBI primers and Arm-PCR of CDR3 regions. TCRdb reprocessed the multiplex PCR reads with MiXCR, giving one entry per CDR3 protein. The sample yields 550,000 or so distinct CDR3 sequences, about 12% seen once. As for time point: newly diagnosed GD, antithyroid drugs for less than 3 months. The authors made the TCR library using RNA they extracted from PBMCs. This same sample was also taken into another study, of T cells in Graves' hyperthyroidism and ophthalmopathy.

Source: peripheral blood mononuclear cells (PBMCs), taken at new diagnosis, from a patient treated with antithyroid drugs. These receptors came from a woman aged 25 to 39 with Graves disease.

This clonotype was detected ten times or more. The chain combines TRBV19 with TRBJ1-5, with unresolved D. Germline V gene data show CDR1 as LNHDA and CDR2 as SQIVND (reference sequence). This CDR3 contains 15 residues. Trimming pared 7 bases from V and 3 bases from J, leaving 16 bases between. The CDR3 protein is CASIRDPGSNQPQHF. Written as DNA, the CDR3 is TGTGCCAGTATCCGCGACCCGGGGTCCAATCAGCCCCAGCATTTT.

This clonotype appeared many times. The genes are TRBV28 and TRBJ2-7, with D tentatively TRBD1 (6 bases). Germline CDR1 reads MDHEN; CDR2 reads SYDVKM. This CDR3 is built from 16 residues. Trimming removed 4 bases at V and 0 bases at J, with 16 bases between. CDR3 loop: CASSSPRTEYSYEQYF. Here the CDR3 DNA reads TGTGCCAGCAGTTCGCCCCGGACAGAATACTCCTACGAGCAGTACTTC. Based on the CDR3 plus reference TRBV28 and TRBJ2-7, the full variable domain is DVKVTQSSRYLVKRTGEKVFLECVQDMDHENMFWYRQDPGLGLRLIYFSYDVKMKEKGDIPEGYSVSREKKERFSLILESASTNQTSMYLCASSSPRTEYSYEQYFGPGTRLTVT.

This clonotype was counted ten times or more. The rearrangement joins TRBV9 to TRBJ2-5, with D perhaps TRBD1 or TRBD2 (5 bases each). The germline V and J ends were trimmed by 2 bases and 6 bases, with 11 bases remaining between them. The CDR3 has 13 amino acids. CDR1 and CDR2 from the germline V gene are SGDLS and YYNGEE. CDR3 sequence: CASSVGDVQTQYF. The DNA for the CDR3 is TGTGCCAGCAGCGTGGGGGACGTCCAGACCCAGTACTTC.

Only a few counts were recorded for this clonotype. A single base separates this from a much larger clone, so it may be a read error. This chain joins TRBV27 and TRBJ2-1; D remains ambiguous. This CDR3 region has 14 residues. The V gene's germline CDR1 is MNHEY and CDR2 SMNVEV (reference sequence). CDR3 sequence (DNA): TGTGCCAACAGTACTTTCCGACTCTCTAGGGAGCAGTTCTTC. This codes for CANSTFRLSREQFF.